The next 5 T cell receptor beta chains were all read from a single sample in a study of blood T cell repertoires in COVID-19. The repertoire was sequenced with immunoSEQ multiplex PCR; TCRdb's copy has only in-frame clones and lacks some. Seen here are 200,000 to 250,000 clones, approximately 80% observed once, and the top ten hold around 13%. What was sequenced was peripheral blood. Receptor source: a human donor in a cohort sampled during active COVID-19.

The chain links TRBV29-1 to TRBJ1-5; the D is unclear. CDR3 size: 12 residues. V gave up 6 bases and J gave up 2 bases, with 8 bases separating them. Germline CDR1 reads SQVTM; CDR2 reads ANQGSEA. CDR3 sequence (DNA): TGCAGCGTCGGGGAGGGCAATCAGCCCCAGCATTTT. It specifies CSVGEGNQPQHF.

This chain links TRBV5-1 with TRBJ2-5; maybe TRBD1 (5 bases). V was cut by 3 bases and J by 5 bases, with 17 bases left in between. The germline V gene encodes CDR1 SGHRS and CDR2 YFSETQ. This CDR3 contains 15 residues. This CDR3 reads CASSYRASKGETQYF. In nucleotides, the CDR3 is TGCGCCAGCAGCTACCGGGCGTCAAAGGGGGAGACCCAGTACTTC.

The chain links TRBV27 to TRBJ1-1, with TRBD1 as a possible D gene (6 bases). Deletions cut 6 bases from V and 2 bases from J, with 13 bases between. Germline V gene data show CDR1 as MNHEY and CDR2 as SMNVEV (reference sequence). There are 14 residues in the CDR3. The DNA of the CDR3 is TGTGCCAGCAGCCTGGGGGGGCCAAACACTGAAGCTTTCTTT. Protein product: CASSLGGPNTEAFF.

The chain carries TRBV6-1 and TRBJ1-6; D remains ambiguous. With 1 base removed from V and 5 bases from J, the gap between germline ends came to 3 bases. The CDR3 runs to 13 residues. The V gene's germline CDR1 is MNHNS and CDR2 SASEGT. CDR3 in amino acids: CASSEVNNSPLHF. Written as DNA, the CDR3 is TGTGCCAGCAGTGAAGTCAATAATTCACCCCTCCACTTT.

The V call is TRBV6-5, the J call TRBJ1-5; D may be TRBD1 (5 bases). This CDR3 contains 13 residues. Germline loops: CDR1 MNHEY, CDR2 SVGAGI. Trimming pared 7 bases from V and 2 bases from J, leaving 9 bases between. This CDR3 reads CASTTARNQPQHF. The CDR3 DNA sequence: TGTGCCAGCACGACAGCACGCAATCAGCCCCAGCATTTT.